This TCR beta chain was captured by sequencing in a study of patients and donors after allogeneic stem cell transplantation. TCRdb re-analysed the RT-PCR reads in MiXCR, keeping a single row per CDR3 protein. The profile shows about 160,000 distinct CDR3 sequences, approximately 24% of them singletons. In its sample, this clonotype was seen many times. This CDR3 region has 13 residues. With 6 bases removed from V and 0 bases from J, the gap between germline ends came to 6 bases. This sequence joins TRBV12-3 or TRBV12-4 and TRBJ1-3; D not resolved. Input material: blood, either unsorted or a sorted T cell fraction (not recorded which). The receptor comes from a human donor who was either an allogeneic HSCT recipient or a stem cell or donor lymphocyte infusion donor (not recorded which). It is not recorded whose cells these are; they may come from a transplant donor. The CDR3 nucleotides read TGTGCCAGCAGCCCCATCTCTGGAAACACCATATATTTT. This codes for CASSPISGNTIYF.